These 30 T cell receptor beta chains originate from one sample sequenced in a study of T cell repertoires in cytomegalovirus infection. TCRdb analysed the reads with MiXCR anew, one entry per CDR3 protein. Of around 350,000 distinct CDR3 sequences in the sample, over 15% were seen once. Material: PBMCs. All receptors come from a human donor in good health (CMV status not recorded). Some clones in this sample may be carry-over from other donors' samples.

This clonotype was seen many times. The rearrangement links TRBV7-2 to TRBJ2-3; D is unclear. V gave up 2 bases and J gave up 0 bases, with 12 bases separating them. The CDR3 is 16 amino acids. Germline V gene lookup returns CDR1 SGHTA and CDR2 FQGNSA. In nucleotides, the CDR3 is TGTGCCAGCAGCTTAATGGCGTTGACTAGCACAGATACGCAGTATTTT. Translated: CASSLMALTSTDTQYF.

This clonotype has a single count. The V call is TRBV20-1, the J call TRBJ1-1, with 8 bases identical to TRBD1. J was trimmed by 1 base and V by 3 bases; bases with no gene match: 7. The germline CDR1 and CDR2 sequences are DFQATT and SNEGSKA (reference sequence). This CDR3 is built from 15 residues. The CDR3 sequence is CSASRTGMRNTEAFF. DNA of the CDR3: TGCAGTGCTAGCAGGACAGGGATGAGGAACACTGAAGCTTTCTTT.

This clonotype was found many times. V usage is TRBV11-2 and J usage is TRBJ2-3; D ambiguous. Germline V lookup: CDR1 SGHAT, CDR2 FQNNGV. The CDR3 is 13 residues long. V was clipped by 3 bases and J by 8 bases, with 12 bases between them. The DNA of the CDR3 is TGTGCCAGCAGCTTTGGTCTAGGCGGTACGCAGTATTTT. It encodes CASSFGLGGTQYF.

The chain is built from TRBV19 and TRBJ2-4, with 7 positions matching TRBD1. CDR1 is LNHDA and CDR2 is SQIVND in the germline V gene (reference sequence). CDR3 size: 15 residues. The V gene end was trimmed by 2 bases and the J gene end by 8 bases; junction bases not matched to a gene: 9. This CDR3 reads CASSIHRGRTDIQYF. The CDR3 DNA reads TGTGCCAGTAGTATACACAGGGGTAGGACGGACATTCAGTACTTC.

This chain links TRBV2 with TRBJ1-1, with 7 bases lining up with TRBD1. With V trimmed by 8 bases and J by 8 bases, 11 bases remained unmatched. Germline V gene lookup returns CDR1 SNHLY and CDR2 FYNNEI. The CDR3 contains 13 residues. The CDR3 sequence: CASGGEGALEAFF. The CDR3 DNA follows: TGTGCCAGCGGTGGGGAGGGGGCCTTGGAAGCTTTCTTT.

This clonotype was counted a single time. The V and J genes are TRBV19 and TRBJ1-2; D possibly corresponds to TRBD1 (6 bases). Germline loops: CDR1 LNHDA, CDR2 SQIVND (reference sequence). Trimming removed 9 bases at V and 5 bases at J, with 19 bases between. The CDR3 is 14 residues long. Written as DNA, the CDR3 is TGTGCCAGCACCACATTGGGGGCGCGATATGGCTACACCTTC. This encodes CASTTLGARYGYTF.

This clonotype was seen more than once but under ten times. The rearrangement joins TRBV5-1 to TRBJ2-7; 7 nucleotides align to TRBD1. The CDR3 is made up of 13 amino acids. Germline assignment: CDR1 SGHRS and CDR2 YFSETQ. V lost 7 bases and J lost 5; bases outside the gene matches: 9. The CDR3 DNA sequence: TGCGCCAGCGGACCGACAGGGATCGACGAGCAGTACTTC. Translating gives CASGPTGIDEQYF. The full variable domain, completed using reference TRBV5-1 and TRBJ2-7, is KAGVTQTPRYLIKTRGQQVTLSCSPISGHRSVSWYQQTPGQGLQFLFEYFSETQRNKGNFPGRFSGRQFSNSRSEMNVSTLELGDSALYLCASGPTGIDEQYFGPGTRLTVT.

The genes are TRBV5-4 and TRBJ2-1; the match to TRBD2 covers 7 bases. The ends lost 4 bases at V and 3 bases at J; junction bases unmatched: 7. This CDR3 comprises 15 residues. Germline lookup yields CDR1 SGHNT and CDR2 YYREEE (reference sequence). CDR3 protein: CASSLRLAVYNEQFF. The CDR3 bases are TGTGCCAGCAGCCTCAGACTAGCAGTCTACAATGAGCAGTTCTTC.

CDR3 protein: CASSLLTGTYYNEQFF. The CDR3 bases are TGTGCCAGCAGTCTGTTGACAGGGACGTATTACAATGAGCAGTTCTTC. The rearrangement joins TRBV12-3 or TRBV12-4 to TRBJ2-1; TRBD1 agrees at 7 bases. The CDR3 extends over 16 amino acids. V was pared by 5 bases and J by 4 bases, with 11 bases of the junction left unmatched.

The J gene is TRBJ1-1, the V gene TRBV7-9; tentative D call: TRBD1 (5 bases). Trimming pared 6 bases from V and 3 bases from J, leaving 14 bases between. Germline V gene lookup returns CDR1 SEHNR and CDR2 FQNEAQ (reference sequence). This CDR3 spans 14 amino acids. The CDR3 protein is CASSFRGTDTEAFF. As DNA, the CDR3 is TGTGCCAGCAGTTTTAGAGGGACCGACACTGAAGCTTTCTTT.

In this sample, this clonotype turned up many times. The CDR3 spells CASSLDAQPQHF. In DNA, the CDR3 is TGTGCCAGCAGCTTAGACGCTCAGCCCCAGCATTTT. The V and J genes are TRBV7-2 and TRBJ1-5; D not resolved. V was clipped by 1 base and J by 6 bases, with 4 bases between them. CDR1 and CDR2 from the germline V gene are SGHTA and FQGNSA. This CDR3 contains 12 residues.

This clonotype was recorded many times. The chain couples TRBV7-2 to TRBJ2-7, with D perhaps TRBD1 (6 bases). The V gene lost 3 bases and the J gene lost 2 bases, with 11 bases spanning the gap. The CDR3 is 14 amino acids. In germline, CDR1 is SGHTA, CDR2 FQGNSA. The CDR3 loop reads CASSLVRGTYEQYF. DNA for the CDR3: TGTGCCAGCAGCTTGGTCAGGGGAACCTACGAGCAGTACTTC.

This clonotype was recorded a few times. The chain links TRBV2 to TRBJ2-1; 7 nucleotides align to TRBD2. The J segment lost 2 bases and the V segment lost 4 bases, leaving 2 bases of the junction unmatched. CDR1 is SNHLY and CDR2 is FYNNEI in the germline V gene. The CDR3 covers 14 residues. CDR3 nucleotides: TGTGCCAGCAGTGGGGGACTACCCTACAATGAGCAGTTCTTC. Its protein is CASSGGLPYNEQFF.

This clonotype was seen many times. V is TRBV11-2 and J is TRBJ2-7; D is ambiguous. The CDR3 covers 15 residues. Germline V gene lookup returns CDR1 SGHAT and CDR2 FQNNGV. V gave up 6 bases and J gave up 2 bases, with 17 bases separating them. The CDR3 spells CASRRLLGDTYEQYF. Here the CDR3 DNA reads TGTGCCAGCAGGAGGTTACTCGGAGATACCTACGAGCAGTACTTC.

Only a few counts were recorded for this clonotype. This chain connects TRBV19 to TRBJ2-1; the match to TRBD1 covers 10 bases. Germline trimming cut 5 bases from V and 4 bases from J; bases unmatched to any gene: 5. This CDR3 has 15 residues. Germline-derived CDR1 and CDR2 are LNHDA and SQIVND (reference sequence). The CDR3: CASSSGTGVYNEQFF. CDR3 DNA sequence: TGTGCCAGTAGTTCCGGGACAGGGGTGTACAATGAGCAGTTCTTC.

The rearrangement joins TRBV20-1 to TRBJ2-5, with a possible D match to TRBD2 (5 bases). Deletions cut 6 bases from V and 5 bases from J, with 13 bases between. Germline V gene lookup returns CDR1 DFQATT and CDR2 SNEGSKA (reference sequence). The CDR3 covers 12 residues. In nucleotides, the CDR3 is TGCAGTGCCTTAGCGTTGGGGGAGACCCAGTACTTC. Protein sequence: CSALALGETQYF.

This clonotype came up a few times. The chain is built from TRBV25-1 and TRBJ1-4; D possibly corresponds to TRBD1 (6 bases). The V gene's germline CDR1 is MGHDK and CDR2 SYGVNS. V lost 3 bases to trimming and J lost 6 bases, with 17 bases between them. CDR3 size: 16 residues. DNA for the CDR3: TGTGCCAGCAGTGAGACCCCCACAGGGTGGGATGAAAAACTGTTTTTT. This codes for CASSETPTGWDEKLFF.

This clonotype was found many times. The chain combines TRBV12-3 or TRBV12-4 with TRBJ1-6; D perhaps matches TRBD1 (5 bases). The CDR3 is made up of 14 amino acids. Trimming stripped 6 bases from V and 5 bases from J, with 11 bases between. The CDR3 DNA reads TGTGCCAGCAGAGCCGACAGCGATAATTCACCCCTCCACTTT. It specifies CASRADSDNSPLHF.

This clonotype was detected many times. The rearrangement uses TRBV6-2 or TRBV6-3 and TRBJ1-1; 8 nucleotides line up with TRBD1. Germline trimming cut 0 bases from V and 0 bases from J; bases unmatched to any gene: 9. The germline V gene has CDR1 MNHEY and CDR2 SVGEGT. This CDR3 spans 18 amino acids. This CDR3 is CASSYSRGQGTMNTEAFF. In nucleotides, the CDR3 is TGTGCCAGCAGTTACTCGAGAGGACAGGGAACTATGAACACTGAAGCTTTCTTT.

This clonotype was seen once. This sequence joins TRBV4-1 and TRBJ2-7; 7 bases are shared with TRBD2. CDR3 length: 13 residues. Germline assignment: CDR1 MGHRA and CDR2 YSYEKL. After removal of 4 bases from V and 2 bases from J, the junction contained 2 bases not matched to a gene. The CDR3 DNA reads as TGCGCCAGCAGCCGAGGACTAGCCTACGAGCAGTACTTC. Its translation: CASSRGLAYEQYF.

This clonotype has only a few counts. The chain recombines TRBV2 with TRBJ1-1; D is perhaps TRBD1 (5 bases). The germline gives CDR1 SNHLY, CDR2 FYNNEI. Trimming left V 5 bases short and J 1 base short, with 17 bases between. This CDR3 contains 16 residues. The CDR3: CASSQVGVVANTEAFF. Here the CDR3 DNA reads TGTGCCAGCAGTCAGGTGGGGGTTGTCGCGAACACTGAAGCTTTCTTT.

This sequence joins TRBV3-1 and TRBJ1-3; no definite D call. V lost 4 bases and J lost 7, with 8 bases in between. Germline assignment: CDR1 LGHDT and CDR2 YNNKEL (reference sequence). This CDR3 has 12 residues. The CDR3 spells CASSLSDNTIYF. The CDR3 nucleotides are TGTGCCAGCAGCCTGTCGGATAACACCATATATTTT.

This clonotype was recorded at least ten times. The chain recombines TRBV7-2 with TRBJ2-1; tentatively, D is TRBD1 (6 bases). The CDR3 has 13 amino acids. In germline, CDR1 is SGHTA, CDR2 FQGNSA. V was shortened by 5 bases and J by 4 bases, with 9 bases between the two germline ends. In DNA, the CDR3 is TGTGCCAGCAGCCAGGGGCAGTACAATGAGCAGTTCTTC. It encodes CASSQGQYNEQFF.

The CDR3 region has the DNA TGTGCCAGCATTAGGGAGGTGAACACTGAAGCTTTCTTT. Translation gives CASIREVNTEAFF. The chain is built from TRBV2 and TRBJ1-1; D ambiguous. In germline, CDR1 is SNHLY, CDR2 FYNNEI. V gave up 7 bases and J gave up 0 bases, with 9 bases separating them. The CDR3 sequence is 13 residues long.

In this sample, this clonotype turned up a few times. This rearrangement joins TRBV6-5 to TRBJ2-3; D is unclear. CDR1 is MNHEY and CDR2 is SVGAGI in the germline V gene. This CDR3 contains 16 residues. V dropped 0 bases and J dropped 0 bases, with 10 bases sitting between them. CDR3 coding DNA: TGTGCCAGCAGTTACTCGTTCGGCACCAGCACAGATACGCAGTATTTT. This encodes CASSYSFGTSTDTQYF.

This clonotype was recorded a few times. CDR3 region: CASSHHQVNTEAFF. The CDR3 nucleotides read TGTGCCAGCAGCCATCACCAGGTGAACACTGAAGCTTTCTTT. The rearrangement links TRBV4-2 to TRBJ1-1; D not certain. Trimming shortened V by 3 bases and J by 0 bases, and 8 bases separated the two germline ends. This CDR3 spans 14 amino acids. Germline V gene sequence: CDR1 LGHNA, CDR2 YNFKEQ.

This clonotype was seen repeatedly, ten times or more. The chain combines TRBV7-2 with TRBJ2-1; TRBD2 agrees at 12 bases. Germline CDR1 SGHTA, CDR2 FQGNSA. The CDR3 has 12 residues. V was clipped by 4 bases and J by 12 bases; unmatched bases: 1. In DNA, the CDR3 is TGTGCCAGCAGCTCACTAGCGGGAGGGCAGTTCTTC. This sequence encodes CASSSLAGGQFF.

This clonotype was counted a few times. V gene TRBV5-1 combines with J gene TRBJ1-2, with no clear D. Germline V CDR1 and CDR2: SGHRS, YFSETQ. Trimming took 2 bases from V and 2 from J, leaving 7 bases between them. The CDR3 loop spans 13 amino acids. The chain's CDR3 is CASSFGLNYGYTF. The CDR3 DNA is TGCGCCAGCAGCTTTGGACTGAACTATGGCTACACCTTC.

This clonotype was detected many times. CDR3 bases: TGTGCCAGCAGTCCCTTGGCATCGAGCGAAAAACTGTTTTTT. It is translated as CASSPLASSEKLFF. The chain uses TRBV6-1 and TRBJ1-4; D remains ambiguous. CDR1 and CDR2 from the germline V gene are MNHNS and SASEGT. This CDR3 is 14 amino acids long. Deletions cut 5 bases from V and 8 bases from J, with 15 bases between.

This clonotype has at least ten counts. The CDR3 here is CASSFRPGLAGGYYEQYF. In nucleotides, the CDR3 is TGTGCCAGCAGCTTCCGCCCGGGACTAGCGGGGGGGTACTACGAGCAGTACTTC. The chain uses TRBV7-2 and TRBJ2-7; 16 bases match TRBD2. Germline CDR1 SGHTA, CDR2 FQGNSA. V shed 3 bases and J 3 bases; nucleotides not matched to a gene: 8. This CDR3 is 18 amino acids long.